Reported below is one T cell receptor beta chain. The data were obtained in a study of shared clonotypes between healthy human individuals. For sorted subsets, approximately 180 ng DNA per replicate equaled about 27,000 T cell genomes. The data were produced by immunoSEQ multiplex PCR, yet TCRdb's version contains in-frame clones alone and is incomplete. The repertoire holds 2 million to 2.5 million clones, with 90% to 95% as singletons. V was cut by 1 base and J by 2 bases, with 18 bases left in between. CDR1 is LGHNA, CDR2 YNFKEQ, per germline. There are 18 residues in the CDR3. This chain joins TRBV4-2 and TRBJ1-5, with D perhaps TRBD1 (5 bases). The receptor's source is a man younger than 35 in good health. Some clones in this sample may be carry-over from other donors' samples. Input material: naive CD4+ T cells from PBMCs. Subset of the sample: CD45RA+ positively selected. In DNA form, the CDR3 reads TGTGCCAGCAGCCAAGGGATCCAGATTAGGGGTGGCAATCAGCCCCAGCATTTT. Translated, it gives CASSQGIQIRGGNQPQHF.